The clone carrying this T cell receptor (beta chain) appeared many times. This sample is drawn from a study of T-cell reconstitution after alpha-beta-depleted transplantation in children. TCRbeta library preparation incorporated unique molecular identifiers. One entry per CDR3 protein, called by TCRdb with MiXCR from the PCR reads. The sample carries hundreds of thousands of distinct CDR3 sequences, 12% recorded once. CDR1 and CDR2 from the germline V gene are DFQATT and SNEGSKA (reference sequence). CDR3 length: 17 residues. Trimming left V 3 bases short and J 0 bases short, with 15 bases between. V is TRBV20-1 and J is TRBJ2-6; D not resolved. The source is a human donor who donated a stem cell graft to a child with acute lymphoblastic leukemia. Here the sequenced sample was PBMCs from the stem cell graft donor, taken from the stem cell graft. In nucleotides, the CDR3 is TGCAGTGCTAGGAGTGGGTGGTCCTCCTCTGGGGCCAACGTCCTGACTTTC. Protein sequence: CSARSGWSSSGANVLTF.